The present T cell receptor (beta chain) was sequenced within a study of blood T cell repertoires in COVID-19 (TCRdb year 2020). Regarding the study in general: Samples from collaborators originated in the United States, Italy and Spain and spanned both the acute and convalescent phases of COVID-19. The material from the prospective study consisted of cDNA or gDNA derived from T cells, B-cell-depleted T cells, or PBMCs. The dataset comprised deeply sampled blood TCRbeta repertoires from subjects exposed to, actively infected with, or recovered from COVID-19. The repertoires were made available in a free public database intended to serve as a resource for research on the immune response to SARS-CoV-2. The samples were drawn from the first 160 participants of the ongoing ImmuneRACE study and from 1,254 subjects provided by 6 global collaborators. A de-identified subject ID, COVID-19 status, age in years and sex were almost always included in the sample metadata. HLA class I and class II types, where available, came from metadata supplied by the sample provider rather than from assay-based typing. General findings and caveats noted by the study authors: Clinical and demographic metadata were provided uncurated, with the amount varying by source and participant.

Whole blood was collected in K2EDTA tubes by collaborating institutions according to the institutions' own protocols. For TCRbeta analysis, collaborator samples were shipped as frozen whole blood, as isolated PBMCs, or as DNA extracted from either sample type. TCRbeta CDR3 regions were amplified from genomic DNA using the immunoSEQ Assay, a bias-controlled multiplex PCR. As for how the authors treated the data: Nucleated cell counts per sample were estimated from amplification of reference gene primers within the assay. To quantify the absolute abundance of each unique TCRbeta CDR3 rearrangement, sequence reads were collapsed and filtered. For each sample, productive Simpson clonality was calculated as the square root of Simpson's diversity index over productive rearrangements. In its TCRdb copy, this immuneACCESS table keeps in-frame sequences only and misses some clones. Where compared with another copy, unresolved V genes explain less than half of these, and the others have no known cause. V, J and clone size were drawn from that table, and D and trimming were deduced from the DNA. A total of 200,000 to 300,000 clones appear in this sample, 83% of them only once. The ten largest clones add up to around 5.5% of the sample.

This clone was seen many times. The target of this receptor is not known. No base quality information exists; no much larger clone differs at one position. Other DNA sequences in the sample encode the same CDR3. V is cut by 8 bases and J by 1 base, and the space between the germline ends is 8 bases. Reading from cysteine to phenylalanine, the CDR3 counts 12 amino acids. Only the CDR3 DNA is retained, 36 bases long and in frame from the first base. Reading the germline V gene (reference sequence) gives CDR1 LGHDT and CDR2 YNNKEL. The specimen was peripheral blood. The source of this sequence is a human donor in a cohort sampled during active COVID-19. Recombination linked TRBV3-1 (or the pseudogene TRBV3-2) to TRBJ2-5, with TRBD2 perhaps the D gene, on 6 matching bases. The CDR3 loop reads CASRDSQETQYF. The DNA sequence reads TGTGCCAGCCGGGACTCCCAAGAGACCCAGTACTTC.